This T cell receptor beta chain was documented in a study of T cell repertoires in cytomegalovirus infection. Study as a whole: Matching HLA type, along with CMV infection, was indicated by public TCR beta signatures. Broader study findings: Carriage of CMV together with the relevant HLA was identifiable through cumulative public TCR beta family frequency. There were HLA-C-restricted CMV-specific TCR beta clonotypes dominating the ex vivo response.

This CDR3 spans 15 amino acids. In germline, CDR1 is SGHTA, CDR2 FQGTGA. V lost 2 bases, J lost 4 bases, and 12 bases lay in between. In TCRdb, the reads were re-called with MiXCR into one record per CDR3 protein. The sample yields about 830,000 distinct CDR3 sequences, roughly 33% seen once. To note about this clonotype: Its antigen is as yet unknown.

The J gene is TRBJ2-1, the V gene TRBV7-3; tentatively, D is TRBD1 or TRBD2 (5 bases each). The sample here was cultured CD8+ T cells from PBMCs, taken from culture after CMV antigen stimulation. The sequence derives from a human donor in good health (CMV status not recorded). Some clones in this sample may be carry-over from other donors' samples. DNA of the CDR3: TGTGCCAGCAGCTTATCGGGGCCAGATTACAATGAGCAGTTCTTC. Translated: CASSLSGPDYNEQFF.